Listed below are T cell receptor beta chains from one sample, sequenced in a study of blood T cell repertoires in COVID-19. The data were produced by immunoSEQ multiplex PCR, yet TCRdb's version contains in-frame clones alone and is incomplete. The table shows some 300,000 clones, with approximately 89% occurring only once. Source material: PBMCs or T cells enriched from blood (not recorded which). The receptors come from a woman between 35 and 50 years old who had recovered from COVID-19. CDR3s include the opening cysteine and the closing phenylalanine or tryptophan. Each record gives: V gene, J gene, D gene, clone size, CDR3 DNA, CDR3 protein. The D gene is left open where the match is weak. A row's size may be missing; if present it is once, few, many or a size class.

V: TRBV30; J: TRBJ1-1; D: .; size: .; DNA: TGTGCCTGGAGTGTACTTTTGGGGGGGTTCACTGAAGCTTTCTTT; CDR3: CAWSVLLGGFTEAFF
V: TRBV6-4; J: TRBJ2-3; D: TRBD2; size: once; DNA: TGTGCCAGCAGACCCGGACTAGCGGGGGGGTCCGGTAGCACAGATACGCAGTATTTT; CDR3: CASRPGLAGGSGSTDTQYF
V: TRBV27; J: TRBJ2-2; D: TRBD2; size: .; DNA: TGTGCCAGCAGATGGACTAGCGGGGGTCTAAGGGGGGAGCTGTTTTTT; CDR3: CASRWTSGGLRGELFF
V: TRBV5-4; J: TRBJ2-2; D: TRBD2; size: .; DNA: TGTGCCAGCAGCCCGCTAGCGGGAGCCAACACCGGGGAGCTGTTTTTT; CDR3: CASSPLAGANTGELFF
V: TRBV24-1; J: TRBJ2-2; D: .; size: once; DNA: TGTGCCACGCAAGGGGTAGCCGGGGAGCTGTTTTTT; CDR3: CATQGVAGELFF
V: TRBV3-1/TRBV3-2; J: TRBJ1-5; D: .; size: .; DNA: TGTGCCAGCAGCCTTTTGGGGGGGCCCCAGCATTTT; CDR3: CASSLLGGPQHF
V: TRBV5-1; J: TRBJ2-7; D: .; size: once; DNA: TGCGCCAGCGGAGAGGGGGGGGTACCGTCCTACGAGCAGTACTTC; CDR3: CASGEGGVPSYEQYF
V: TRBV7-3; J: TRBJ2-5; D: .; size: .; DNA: TGTGCCAGCAGCTTGTTAGGCGGAGGCGAAGAGACCCAGTACTTC; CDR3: CASSLLGGGEETQYF
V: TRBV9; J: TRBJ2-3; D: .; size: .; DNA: TGTGCCAGCAGCGTAGTTGGGCAGGGGATCACAGATACGCAGTATTTT; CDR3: CASSVVGQGITDTQYF
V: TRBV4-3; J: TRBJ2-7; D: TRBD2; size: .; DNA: TGCGCCAGCAGCCAAGATCAGGGGGGACTAGCGGGAGAGCAGTACTTC; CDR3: CASSQDQGGLAGEQYF
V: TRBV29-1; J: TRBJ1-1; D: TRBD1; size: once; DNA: TGCAGCGTCGGGACAGGGGGCTTGCACACTGAAGCTTTCTTT; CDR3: CSVGTGGLHTEAFF
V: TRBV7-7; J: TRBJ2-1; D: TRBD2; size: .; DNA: TGTGCTAGCAGCGCCAGCGGGGGATACAATGAGCAGTTCTTC; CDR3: CASSASGGYNEQFF
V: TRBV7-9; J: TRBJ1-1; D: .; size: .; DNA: TGTGCCAGCAGCTGGCGTGGACAGATGAACACTGAAGCTTTCTTT; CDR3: CASSWRGQMNTEAFF
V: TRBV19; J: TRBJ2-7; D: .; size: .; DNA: TGTGCCAGTAGTTTCGACAGCTCGAGCTCCTACGAGCAGTACTTC; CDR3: CASSFDSSSSYEQYF
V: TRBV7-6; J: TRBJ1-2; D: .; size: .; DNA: TGTGCCAGCAGCTTAGAACGGGGAGGGTACTATGGCTACACCTTC; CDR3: CASSLERGGYYGYTF
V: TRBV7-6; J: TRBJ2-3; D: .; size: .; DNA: TGTGCCAGCAGCTTAAAAACTAGGGCCTTTGGCACAGATACGCAGTATTTT; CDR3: CASSLKTRAFGTDTQYF
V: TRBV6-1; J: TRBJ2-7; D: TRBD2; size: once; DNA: TGTGCCAGCAGTGATAGCGGGGGGGAGTACGAGCAGTACTTC; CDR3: CASSDSGGEYEQYF
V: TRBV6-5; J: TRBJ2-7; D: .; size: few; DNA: TGTGCCAGCTCCACCAGCGGGCTCGAGCAGTACTTC; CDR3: CASSTSGLEQYF
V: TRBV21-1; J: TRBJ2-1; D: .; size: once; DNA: TGTGCCAGCAGCGCAAGGACTAGCGGGGGCACCTACAATGAGCAGTTCTTC; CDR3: CASSARTSGGTYNEQFF
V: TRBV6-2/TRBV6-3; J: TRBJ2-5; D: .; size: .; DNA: TGTGCCAGCAGTTCAGGGTACGAGACCCAGTACTTC; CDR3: CASSSGYETQYF
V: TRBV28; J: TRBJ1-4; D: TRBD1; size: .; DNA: TGTGCCAGCAGTACGGACAGGGAAGATGAAAAACTGTTTTTT; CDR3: CASSTDREDEKLFF
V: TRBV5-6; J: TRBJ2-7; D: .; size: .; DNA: TGTGCCAGCAGCTTCCTCTACGAGCAGTACTTC; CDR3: CASSFLYEQYF
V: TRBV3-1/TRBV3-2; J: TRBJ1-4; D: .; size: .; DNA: TGTGCCAGCAGCCAAACCTTAGGGGGTGAAAAACTGTTTTTT; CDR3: CASSQTLGGEKLFF
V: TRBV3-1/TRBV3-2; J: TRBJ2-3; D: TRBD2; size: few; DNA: TGTGCCAGCAGCCCACGGGCGGGGGGCGTAGGGGATACGCAGTATTTT; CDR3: CASSPRAGGVGDTQYF
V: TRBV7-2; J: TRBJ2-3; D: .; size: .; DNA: TGTGCCAGCAGCTTAGTCCCCGCAGATACGCAGTATTTT; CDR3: CASSLVPADTQYF
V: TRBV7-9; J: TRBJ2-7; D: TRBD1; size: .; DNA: TGTGCCAGCAGCTCGGAGCTGGGACAGGGGTTTGCCTACGAGCAGTACTTC; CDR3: CASSSELGQGFAYEQYF
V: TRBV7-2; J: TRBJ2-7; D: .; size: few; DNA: TGTGCCAGCAGCTTATCGTACGAGCAGTACTTC; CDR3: CASSLSYEQYF
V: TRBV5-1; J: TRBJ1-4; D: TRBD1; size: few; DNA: TGCGCCAGCAGCTTGGGGACAGGCTTTGAAAAACTGTTTTTT; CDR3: CASSLGTGFEKLFF
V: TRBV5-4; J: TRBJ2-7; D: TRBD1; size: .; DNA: TGTGCCAGCAGCCGTACTGGGACAGGCGAGCAGTACTTC; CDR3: CASSRTGTGEQYF
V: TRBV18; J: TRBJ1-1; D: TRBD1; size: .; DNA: TGTGCCAGCTCACCGAGGATGACAGGGGAGAACACTGAAGCTTTCTTT; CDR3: CASSPRMTGENTEAFF
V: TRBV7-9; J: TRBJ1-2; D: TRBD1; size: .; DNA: TGTGCCAGCAGCTTCCCTACAGGGGTTTTTGGCTACACCTTC; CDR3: CASSFPTGVFGYTF
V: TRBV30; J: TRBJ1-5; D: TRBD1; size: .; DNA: TGTGCCTGGACACTCCCAGGGGGCGCTCAGCCCCAGCATTTT; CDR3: CAWTLPGGAQPQHF
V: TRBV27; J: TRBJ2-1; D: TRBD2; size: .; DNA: TGTGCCAGCAGTCCGGGACTAGCGGGAGTGGATGATGAGCAGTTCTTC; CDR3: CASSPGLAGVDDEQFF
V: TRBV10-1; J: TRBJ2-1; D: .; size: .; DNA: TGCGCCAGCAGTGAGTCGAACAGGTACAATGAGCAGTTCTTC; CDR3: CASSESNRYNEQFF
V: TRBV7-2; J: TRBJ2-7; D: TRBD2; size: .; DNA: TGTGCCAGCAGCTTGATAACTAGCGGGAGTAGCGAGCAGTACTTC; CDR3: CASSLITSGSSEQYF
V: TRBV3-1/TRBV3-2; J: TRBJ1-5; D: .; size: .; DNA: TGTGCCAGCAGCGTGAGCGGCAATCAGCCCCAGCATTTT; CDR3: CASSVSGNQPQHF
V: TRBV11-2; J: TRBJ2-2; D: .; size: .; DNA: TGTGCCAGCATCACAGGGACCTATGACACCAGGGAGCTGTTTTTT; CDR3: CASITGTYDTRELFF
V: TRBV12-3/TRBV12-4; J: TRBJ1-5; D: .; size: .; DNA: TGTGCCAGCAGTGTAGGGCACAATCAGCCCCAGCATTTT; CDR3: CASSVGHNQPQHF
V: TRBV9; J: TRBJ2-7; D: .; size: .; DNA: TGTGCCAGCAGCGTAGGTGTAGCGGCCTACGAGCAGTACTTC; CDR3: CASSVGVAAYEQYF
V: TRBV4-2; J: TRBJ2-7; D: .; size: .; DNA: TGTGCCAGCAGCCAAGGTAGCGGAGGTACCTACGAGCAGTACTTC; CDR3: CASSQGSGGTYEQYF
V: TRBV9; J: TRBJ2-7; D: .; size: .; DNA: TGTGCCAGCAGCGTAGCGGCAGGGCTAACCTACGAGCAGTACTTC; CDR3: CASSVAAGLTYEQYF
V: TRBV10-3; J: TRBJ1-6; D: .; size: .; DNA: TGTGCCATCAGTGAGCCCCTTGAGGGTTCACCCCTCCACTTT; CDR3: CAISEPLEGSPLHF
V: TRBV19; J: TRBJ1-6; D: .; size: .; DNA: TGTGCCAGTAGTCCCGGACAGCCCTATTCACCCCTCCACTTT; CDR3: CASSPGQPYSPLHF
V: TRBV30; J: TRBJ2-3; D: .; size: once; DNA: TGTGCCTGGAGTGTAAGACTCCCCACAGATACGCAGTATTTT; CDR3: CAWSVRLPTDTQYF
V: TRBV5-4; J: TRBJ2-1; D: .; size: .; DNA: TGTGCCAGCAGCTTGACCACGGGTGAGCAGTTCTTC; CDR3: CASSLTTGEQFF
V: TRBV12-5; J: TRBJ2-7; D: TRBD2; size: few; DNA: TGTGCTAGTGGTCCTTCAGCGGGGAGCTCCTACGAGCAGTACTTC; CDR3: CASGPSAGSSYEQYF
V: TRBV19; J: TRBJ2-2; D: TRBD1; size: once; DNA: TGTGCCAGTGGACAGGAGGTCACCGGGGAGCTGTTTTTT; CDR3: CASGQEVTGELFF
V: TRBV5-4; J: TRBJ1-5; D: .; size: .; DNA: TGTGCCAGCAGCTTGCAGGGCGCGAATCAGCCCCAGCATTTT; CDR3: CASSLQGANQPQHF
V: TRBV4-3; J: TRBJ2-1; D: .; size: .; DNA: TGCGCCAGCAGCCAAGATCTAGGGGATCAATACAATGAGCAGTTCTTC; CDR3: CASSQDLGDQYNEQFF
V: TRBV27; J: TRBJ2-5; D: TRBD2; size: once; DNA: TGTGCCAGCAGTTTATGGACTAGCGTCGAGACCCAGTACTTC; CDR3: CASSLWTSVETQYF
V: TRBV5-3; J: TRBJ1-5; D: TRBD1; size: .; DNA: TGTGCCAGAAGCCGCGGACAGGGGGAGGCTCAGCCCCAGCATTTT; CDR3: CARSRGQGEAQPQHF
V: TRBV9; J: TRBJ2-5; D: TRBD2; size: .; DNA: TGTGCCAGCAGCGGGGGGGGACCCTCCGAGACCCAGTACTTC; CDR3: CASSGGGPSETQYF
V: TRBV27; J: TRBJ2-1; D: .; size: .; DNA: TGTGCCAGCAGTTTAGGGAGCTACGATGAGCAGTTCTTC; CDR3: CASSLGSYDEQFF
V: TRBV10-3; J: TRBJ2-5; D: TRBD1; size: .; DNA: TGTGCCATCAGTCCTGGAATCACAGGGGGGGAGACCCAGTACTTC; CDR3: CAISPGITGGETQYF
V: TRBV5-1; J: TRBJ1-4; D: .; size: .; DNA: TGCGCCAGCAGCGCACTCCAGGGAAATAATGAAAAACTGTTTTTT; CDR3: CASSALQGNNEKLFF
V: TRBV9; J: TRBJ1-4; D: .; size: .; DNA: TGTGCCAGCAGCGCCCAGGGTCTAACTAATGAAAAACTGTTTTTT; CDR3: CASSAQGLTNEKLFF
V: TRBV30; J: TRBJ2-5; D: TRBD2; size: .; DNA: TGTGCCTGGAGTGAGGGACTAGCGCCTCAAGAGACCCAGTACTTC; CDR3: CAWSEGLAPQETQYF